This T cell receptor beta chain derives from a study of T cells after yellow fever vaccination. Study-level information: For low cell numbers, libraries were made with SMART-Seq v4 Ultra Low Input.

This clonotype was seen more than once but under ten times. What it binds is not known. A single record per CDR3 protein comes from TCRdb applying MiXCR to the 5' RACE reads. There are nearly 550,000 distinct CDR3 sequences in the sample; 15% to 20% occur only once, and roughly an eighth lies in the top ten. Points from the study as a whole: A large majority of primary-vaccination clones showed up again after the booster (96% CD4, about 90% CD8). The secondary T-cell response peaked on day 5, not day 15, but was weaker.

The sequence derives from a man aged 25 to 40 who received the YFV17D yellow fever vaccine. Sequenced material: PBMCs, taken 15 days after the yellow fever booster vaccination.

CDR3 in DNA: TGTGCCAGCAGCTCGGGTATTACAGGGACCAACACCGGGGAGCTGTTTTTT. This gives the protein CASSSGITGTNTGELFF. The chain carries TRBV7-9 and TRBJ2-2; D is perhaps TRBD1 (6 bases). CDR3 size: 17 residues. Trimming removed 4 bases from V and 2 bases from J, with 17 bases in between. Per germline, CDR1 SEHNR and CDR2 FQNEAQ (reference sequence).